By share of the sample, the clone carrying this T cell receptor beta chain is large (0.1 to 1%). What it recognizes is unknown. Other nucleotide sequences from this sample produce the same CDR3. Cyclophosphamide on days +3 and +4 followed busulfan-fludarabine conditioning and a marrow graft. Clones were sequenced by immunoSEQ multiplex PCR, and TCRdb holds only the in-frame ones, with some missing. The sample carries 4,600 or so clones, approximately 86% recorded once. The trim removed 1 base at V and 5 bases at J, leaving 6 bases unmatched. Germline V gene sequence: CDR1 SGHDN, CDR2 FVKESK. The CDR3 runs to 16 residues. This sample is drawn from a study of T cells after posttransplantation cyclophosphamide. Broader study findings: Skin or GI-infiltrating T cells shared few TRB sequences with blood.

V gene TRBV14 combines with J gene TRBJ2-1; 9 bases line up with TRBD1. Sequencing was performed on PBMCs, taken 86 days after allogeneic stem cell transplant with posttransplant cyclophosphamide. The TCR comes from a male patient aged 45 to 59 who received an allogeneic stem cell transplant from an unrelated donor, was CMV-positive, and had acute GVHD only. Some T cells may be transferred from the graft donor. The CDR3, as DNA: TGTGCCAGCAGCCAAGTACCGGGACAGGGAGACAATGAGCAGTTCTTC. Its protein product is CASSQVPGQGDNEQFF.